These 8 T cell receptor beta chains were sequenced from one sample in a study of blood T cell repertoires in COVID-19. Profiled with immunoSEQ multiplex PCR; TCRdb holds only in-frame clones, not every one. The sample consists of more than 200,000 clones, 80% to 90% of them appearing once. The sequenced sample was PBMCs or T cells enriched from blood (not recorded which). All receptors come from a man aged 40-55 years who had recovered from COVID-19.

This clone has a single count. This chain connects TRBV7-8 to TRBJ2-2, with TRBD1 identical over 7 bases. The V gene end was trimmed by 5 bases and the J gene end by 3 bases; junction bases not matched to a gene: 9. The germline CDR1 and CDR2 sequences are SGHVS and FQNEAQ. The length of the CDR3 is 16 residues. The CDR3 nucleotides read TGTGCCAGCAGCCTAGAGGGGGCTTTGTACACCGGGGAGCTGTTTTTT. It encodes CASSLEGALYTGELFF.

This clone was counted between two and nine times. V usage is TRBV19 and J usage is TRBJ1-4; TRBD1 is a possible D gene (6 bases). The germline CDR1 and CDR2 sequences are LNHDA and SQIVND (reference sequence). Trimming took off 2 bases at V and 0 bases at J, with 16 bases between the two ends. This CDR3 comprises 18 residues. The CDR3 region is CASSISRTANPTNEKLFF. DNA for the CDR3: TGTGCCAGTAGTATATCGAGGACAGCGAATCCAACTAATGAAAAACTGTTTTTT.

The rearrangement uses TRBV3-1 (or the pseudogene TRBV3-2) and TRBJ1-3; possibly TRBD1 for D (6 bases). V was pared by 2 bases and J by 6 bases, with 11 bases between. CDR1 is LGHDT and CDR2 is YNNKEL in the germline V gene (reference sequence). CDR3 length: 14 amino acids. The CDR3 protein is CASSQMGTSNTIYF. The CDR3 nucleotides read TGTGCCAGCAGCCAAATGGGGACATCAAACACCATATATTTT.

CDR3 in DNA: TGCGCCAGCAGCTGGGGACTAGCGGGAGGTCTCTCCTACGAGCAGTACTTC. Translating gives CASSWGLAGGLSYEQYF. This sequence joins TRBV5-1 and TRBJ2-7; 15 nucleotides align to TRBD2. The CDR3 runs 17 residues. Germline V CDR1 and CDR2: SGHRS, YFSETQ. Trimming at V came to 3 bases and at J to 0 bases, leaving 4 bases not matched to a gene. The whole variable domain, remainder taken from reference TRBV5-1 and TRBJ2-7, is KAGVTQTPRYLIKTRGQQVTLSCSPISGHRSVSWYQQTPGQGLQFLFEYFSETQRNKGNFPGRFSGRQFSNSRSEMNVSTLELGDSALYLCASSWGLAGGLSYEQYFGPGTRLTVT.

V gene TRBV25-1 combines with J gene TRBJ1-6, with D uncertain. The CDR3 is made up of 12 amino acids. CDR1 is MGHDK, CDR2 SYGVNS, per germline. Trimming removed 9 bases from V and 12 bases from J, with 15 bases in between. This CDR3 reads CASRSGEGPLHF. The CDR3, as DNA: TGTGCCAGTCGTTCCGGGGAGGGACCCCTCCACTTT.

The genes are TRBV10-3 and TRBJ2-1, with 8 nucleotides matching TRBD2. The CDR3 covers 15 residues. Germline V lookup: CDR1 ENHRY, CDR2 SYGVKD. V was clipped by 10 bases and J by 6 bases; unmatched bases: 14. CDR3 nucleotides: TGTGCCAGCCGAGTTTTAGCGGGGACCGGCAATGAGCAGTTCTTC. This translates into CASRVLAGTGNEQFF.

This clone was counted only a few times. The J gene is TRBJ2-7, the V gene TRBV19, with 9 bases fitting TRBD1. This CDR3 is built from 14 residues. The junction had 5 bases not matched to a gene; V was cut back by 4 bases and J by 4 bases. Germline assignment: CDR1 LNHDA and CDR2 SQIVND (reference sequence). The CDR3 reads CASSKGGQGYEQYF. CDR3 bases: TGTGCCAGTAGTAAGGGAGGACAGGGGTACGAGCAGTACTTC. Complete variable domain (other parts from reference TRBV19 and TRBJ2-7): DGGITQSPKYLFRKEGQNVTLSCEQNLNHDAMYWYRQDPGQGLRLIYYSQIVNDFQKGDIAEGYSVSREKKESFPLTVTSAQKNPTAFYLCASSKGGQGYEQYFGPGTRLTVT.

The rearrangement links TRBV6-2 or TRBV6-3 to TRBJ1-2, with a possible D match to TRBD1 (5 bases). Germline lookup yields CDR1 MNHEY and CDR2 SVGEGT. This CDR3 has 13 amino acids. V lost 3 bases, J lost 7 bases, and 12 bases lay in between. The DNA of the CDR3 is TGTGCCAGCAGTTATCCAGGGCGGGGTGGCTACACCTTC. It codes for CASSYPGRGGYTF.